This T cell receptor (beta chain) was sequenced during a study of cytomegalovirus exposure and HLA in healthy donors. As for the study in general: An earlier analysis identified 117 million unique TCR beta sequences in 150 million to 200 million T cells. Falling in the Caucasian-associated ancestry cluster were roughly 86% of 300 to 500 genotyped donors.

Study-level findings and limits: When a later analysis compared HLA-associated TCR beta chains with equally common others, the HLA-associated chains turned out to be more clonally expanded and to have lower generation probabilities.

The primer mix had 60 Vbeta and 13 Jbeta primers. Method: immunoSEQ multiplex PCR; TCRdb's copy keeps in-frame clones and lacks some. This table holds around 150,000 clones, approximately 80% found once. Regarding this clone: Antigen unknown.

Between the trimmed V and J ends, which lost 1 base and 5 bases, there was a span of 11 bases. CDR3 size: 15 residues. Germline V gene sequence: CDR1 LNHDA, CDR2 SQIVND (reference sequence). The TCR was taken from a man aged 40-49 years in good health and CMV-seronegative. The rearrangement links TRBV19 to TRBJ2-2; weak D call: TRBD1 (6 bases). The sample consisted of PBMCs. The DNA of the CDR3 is TGTGCCAGTAGTATAGGGTCGCAGGGGACCGGGGAGCTGTTTTTT. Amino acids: CASSIGSQGTGELFF.